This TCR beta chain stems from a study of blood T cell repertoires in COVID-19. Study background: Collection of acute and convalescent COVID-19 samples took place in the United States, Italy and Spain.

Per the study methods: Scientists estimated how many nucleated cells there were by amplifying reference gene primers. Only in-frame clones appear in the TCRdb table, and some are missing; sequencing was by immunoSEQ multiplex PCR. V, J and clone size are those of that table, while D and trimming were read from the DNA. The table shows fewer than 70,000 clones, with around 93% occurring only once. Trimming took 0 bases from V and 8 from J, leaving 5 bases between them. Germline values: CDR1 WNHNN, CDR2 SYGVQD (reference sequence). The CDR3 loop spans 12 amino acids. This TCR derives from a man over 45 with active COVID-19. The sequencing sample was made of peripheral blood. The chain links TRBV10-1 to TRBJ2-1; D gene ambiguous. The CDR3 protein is CASSESRYEQFF. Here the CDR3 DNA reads TGCGCCAGCAGTGAGTCACGGTATGAGCAGTTCTTC.